This TCR beta chain is from a study of Graves' ophthalmopathy and Graves' hyperthyroidism. Transcripts of RNA were the source for amplifying TCR beta CDR3 regions. The library came from an HTBI-primed first-round RT-PCR and a second-round multiplex PCR. TCRdb independently ran MiXCR on the multiplex PCR reads; one entry per CDR3 protein. The sample has 200,000 to 300,000 distinct CDR3 sequences, about 47% seen once; the top ten hold around 47%. This clonotype turned up a few times. The antigen remains undetermined. Study-wide points: Thyroid clonotypes that were expanded above 0.001 frequency mostly also appeared in blood.

Trimming cost V 2 bases and J 5 bases, with 12 bases left between them. The CDR3 runs to 14 residues. The V gene's germline CDR1 is SNHLY and CDR2 FYNNEI. Each donor who had ophthalmopathy showed moderate-to-severe activity, a CAS of ≥3, a NOSPECS of ≥4, and a duration under 3 months. Fresh peripheral blood (about 10 ml) yielded the PBMCs. V and J are TRBV2 and TRBJ1-1; D may be TRBD1 (6 bases). What was sequenced was peripheral blood. The TCR sequence derives from an adult man with Graves' ophthalmopathy. The CDR3 nucleotides are TGTGCCAGCAGTGAACAGGGGATGGGAACTGAAGCTTTCTTT. Protein sequence: CASSEQGMGTEAFF.